This T cell receptor beta chain was sequenced in a study of control samples from healthy donors and cancer patients. This CDR3 has 15 residues. V dropped 4 bases and J dropped 6 bases, with 18 bases sitting between them. The V gene's germline CDR1 is MGHRA and CDR2 YSYEKL. Assay used: immunoSEQ multiplex PCR; TCRdb lists only in-frame clones, some missing. The profile covers over 45,000 clones, with roughly 90% appearing a single time and 1.5% to 2% taken by the ten largest. This clonotype originated in a man aged 40-50 years with colorectal cancer. The V and J genes are TRBV4-1 and TRBJ1-1; no firm D call. The sequenced sample consisted of PBMCs. Here the CDR3 reads CASSPGRRLLPEAFF. The CDR3 DNA reads TGCGCCAGCAGCCCGGGCCGCCGGTTACTCCCTGAAGCTTTCTTT.